Sequencing of this T cell receptor (beta chain) was carried out in a study of immune evolution from preneoplasia to lung adenocarcinoma. Sequencing was performed with immunoSEQ multiplex PCR; in TCRdb, only in-frame clones are kept and a portion is missing. The profile shows some 10,000 clones, 77% of them singletons. Germline V gene sequence: CDR1 SGHVS, CDR2 FNYEAQ. The CDR3 spans 17 residues. Trimming cost V 5 bases and J 2 bases; bases outside gene matches: 9. Nucleic acids came from premalignant or tumor cells enriched by macro-dissection. Sequenced sample: FFPE lung adenocarcinoma in situ tissue. This TCR derives from a person aged 60-80 years with lung adenocarcinoma. The genes are TRBV7-6 and TRBJ2-3; 11 bases fit TRBD2. CDR3 region: CASSPLLAGGATDTQYF. CDR3 bases: TGTGCCAGCAGCCCACTCCTAGCGGGGGGTGCCACAGATACGCAGTATTTT.